The clone carrying this T cell receptor (beta chain) showed up just a few times. This sample is drawn from a study of early T cells in non-severe SARS-CoV-2 infection. MiXCR was run by TCRdb on the 5' RACE reads, yielding one entry per CDR3 protein. This sample has about 80,000 distinct CDR3 sequences, with approximately 12% found just once. Germline V gives CDR1 SEHNR, CDR2 FQNEAQ (reference sequence). Trimming at V came to 3 bases and at J to 0 bases, leaving 8 bases not matched to a gene. This CDR3 is 16 amino acids long. This chain links TRBV7-9 with TRBJ2-7, with 7 bases aligning to TRBD2. The sample consisted of whole blood, taken at baseline. This receptor was obtained from an adult who was a healthcare worker with PCR-confirmed SARS-CoV-2 infection or an uninfected control (not recorded which). The donor label of this sample is uncertain. The CDR3 DNA reads as TGTGCCAGCAGCTTGGGGCGCGGGAGACACTCCTACGAGCAGTACTTC. It codes for CASSLGRGRHSYEQYF.